This entry lists 26 T cell receptor beta chains sequenced from one sample in a study of T-cell memory formation after mild COVID-19. One entry per CDR3 protein results from TCRdb running MiXCR on the 5' RACE reads. The sample consists of roughly 310,000 distinct CDR3 sequences, more than 15% of them appearing once. The sequenced material came from PBMCs or a T cell subset sorted from them (not recorded which). Receptors were obtained from a man in his late teens or twenties who had mild COVID-19 (a few samples of this study predate the infection). Cell type and time point are not known.

In its sample, this clonotype was seen a few times. V gene TRBV12-3 or TRBV12-4 combines with J gene TRBJ2-5; D is ambiguous. This CDR3 has 16 residues. Deletions cut 3 bases from V and 5 bases from J, with 19 bases between. CDR3 sequence (DNA): TGTGCCAGCAGTTTTCGTAGAGGCACCGGCAGGGAGACCCAGTACTTC. Translation gives CASSFRRGTGRETQYF.

Only a few counts were recorded for this clonotype. V is TRBV2 and J is TRBJ1-6; D is ambiguous. CDR3 length equals 13 residues. Trimming stripped 3 bases from V and 8 bases from J, with 8 bases between. The germline CDR1 and CDR2 sequences are SNHLY and FYNNEI. The CDR3 sequence: CASSEVPDSPLHF. The CDR3 DNA reads as TGTGCCAGCAGTGAGGTCCCGGATTCACCCCTCCACTTT.

This chain joins TRBV18 and TRBJ1-1, with TRBD1 matching over 10 bases. After removal of 3 bases from V and 11 bases from J, the junction contained 3 bases not matched to a gene. This CDR3 contains 12 residues. Germline V gene data show CDR1 as KGHSH and CDR2 as LQKENI. This CDR3 reads CASSPTGGEAFF. CDR3 bases: TGTGCCAGCTCACCGACAGGGGGCGAGGCTTTCTTT.

The J gene is TRBJ2-2, the V gene TRBV20-1, with TRBD2 matching over 10 bases. Losses at the gene ends were 0 bases for V and 6 bases for J; bases not matched to a gene: 10. The CDR3 runs to 17 residues. Germline-derived CDR1 and CDR2 are DFQATT and SNEGSKA (reference sequence). This CDR3 is CSARDYSGGPFSGELFF. CDR3 nucleotides: TGCAGTGCTAGAGACTATAGCGGGGGGCCATTCTCCGGGGAGCTGTTTTTT.

This chain uses TRBV5-6 with TRBJ2-4; D may be TRBD2 (5 bases). Germline CDR1 and CDR2: SGHDT and YYEEEE. The CDR3 has 10 residues. The ends were cut back, 10 bases at V and 7 bases at J, with 9 bases in the middle. The CDR3 bases are TGTGCCTCGAGGGCGAACATTCAGTACTTC. Translated: CASRANIQYF.

This clonotype was counted only a few times. The rearrangement joins TRBV20-1 to TRBJ2-5, with 9 bases identical to TRBD2. This CDR3 contains 14 residues. CDR1 is DFQATT and CDR2 is SNEGSKA in the germline V gene (reference sequence). The trim removed 4 bases at V and 5 bases at J, leaving 8 bases unmatched. For the CDR3, the DNA is TGCAGTGCTACCGCGGGGGGGCTGGGTGAGACCCAGTACTTC. Protein: CSATAGGLGETQYF.

The rearrangement joins TRBV7-8 to TRBJ1-5; D is uncertain. Germline V gives CDR1 SGHVS, CDR2 FQNEAQ. This CDR3 contains 16 residues. Trimming took off 2 bases at V and 2 bases at J, with 13 bases between the two ends. The CDR3 loop reads CASSLRVLTRNQPQHF. CDR3 DNA sequence: TGTGCCAGCAGCTTAAGGGTATTAACCCGCAATCAGCCCCAGCATTTT.

The CDR3 sequence: CASTQGLAGVETQYF. The CDR3 DNA follows: TGTGCCAGCACCCAGGGGCTAGCGGGGGTTGAGACCCAGTACTTC. This chain connects TRBV6-1 to TRBJ2-5; 10 bases are a match to TRBD2. The junction had 10 bases not matched to a gene; V was cut back by 7 bases and J by 5 bases. The CDR3 spans 15 residues. Germline-derived CDR1 and CDR2 are MNHNS and SASEGT.

This clonotype appeared a few times. The chain combines TRBV5-1 with TRBJ2-2, with 9 bases aligning to TRBD2. This CDR3 comprises 16 residues. V shed 1 base, J shed 5 bases, and the junction held 6 bases outside the gene matches. Germline V CDR1 and CDR2: SGHRS, YFSETQ. CDR3 region: CASSLSSGGFTGELFF. The CDR3 DNA reads as TGCGCCAGCAGCTTGAGTAGCGGGGGATTTACCGGGGAGCTGTTTTTT.

This clonotype has a count of ten or more. This chain joins TRBV20-1 and TRBJ2-1, with D possibly TRBD2 on 5 matching bases. This CDR3 spans 13 amino acids. The V gene's germline CDR1 is DFQATT and CDR2 SNEGSKA (reference sequence). V was pared by 5 bases and J by 2 bases, with 10 bases between. CDR3 in DNA: TGCAGTGCTTCCGGGGTTCCCTACAATGAGCAGTTCTTC. Amino acid sequence: CSASGVPYNEQFF.

J is TRBJ1-3 and V is TRBV27; D might be TRBD1 (5 bases). Germline V gene lookup returns CDR1 MNHEY and CDR2 SMNVEV (reference sequence). CDR3 length equals 14 residues. The V end lost 6 bases, the J end lost 0 bases, and 9 bases lay between the germline ends. For the CDR3, the DNA is TGTGCCAGCAGAGGGGCGAGCTCTGGAAACACCATATATTTT. This gives the protein CASRGASSGNTIYF.

J is TRBJ2-5 and V is TRBV11-2; 7 bases agree with TRBD1. The CDR3 spans 15 residues. J gave up 5 bases and V 1 base, and 7 bases lay outside the gene matches. Germline values: CDR1 SGHAT, CDR2 FQNNGV. In nucleotides, the CDR3 is TGTGCCAGCAGCTTAGTTTACAGGGGAGAGGAGACCCAGTACTTC. It translates to CASSLVYRGEETQYF.

This clonotype has a handful of counts. This chain uses TRBV4-1 with TRBJ2-2, with 10 nucleotides matching TRBD1. The CDR3 has 16 residues. V lost 1 base, J lost 5 bases, and 4 bases stayed unmatched. CDR1 and CDR2 (germline): MGHRA, YSYEKL. CDR3 protein: CASSQVGTGDTGELFF. The CDR3 DNA is TGCGCCAGCAGCCAAGTCGGGACAGGGGATACCGGGGAGCTGTTTTTT.

This chain joins TRBV7-2 and TRBJ2-2; 8 bases are a match to TRBD2. This CDR3 region has 15 residues. Germline assignment: CDR1 SGHTA and CDR2 FQGNSA. Trimming cost V 5 bases and J 0 bases; bases outside gene matches: 2. The DNA for the CDR3 is TGTGCCAGCAGCCTTAGCGGGACGAACACCGGGGAGCTGTTTTTT. Its protein is CASSLSGTNTGELFF.

This rearrangement joins TRBV19 to TRBJ2-6; tentatively, D is TRBD2 (5 bases). Trimming removed 0 bases at V and 13 bases at J, with 13 bases between. Germline V CDR1 and CDR2: LNHDA, SQIVND (reference sequence). The CDR3 is 14 residues long. The CDR3 sequence: CASSIERRLEVLTF. The CDR3, as DNA: TGTGCCAGTAGTATAGAAAGGAGGTTGGAGGTCCTGACTTTC.

This clonotype has just a few counts. The V and J genes are TRBV12-3 or TRBV12-4 and TRBJ2-1, with D possibly being TRBD2 (6 bases). The CDR3 is 14 residues long. V was trimmed by 3 bases and J by 6 bases, leaving 12 bases between them. DNA of the CDR3: TGTGCCAGCAGTTTGGTGGGGGGAATCAATGAGCAGTTCTTC. Its protein product is CASSLVGGINEQFF.

This clonotype was found a few times. The chain links TRBV7-9 to TRBJ2-5, with a tentative D call TRBD2 (5 bases). V dropped 5 bases and J dropped 1 base, with 11 bases sitting between them. Germline CDR1 SEHNR, CDR2 FQNEAQ (reference sequence). CDR3 size: 14 residues. CDR3 protein: CASSLDTSQETQYF. DNA of the CDR3: TGTGCCAGCAGCCTCGACACTAGCCAAGAGACCCAGTACTTC.

The rearrangement joins TRBV3-1 to TRBJ1-6; TRBD1 aligns across 7 bases. Germline CDR1 LGHDT, CDR2 YNNKEL (reference sequence). Trimming cost V 6 bases and J 5 bases; bases outside gene matches: 16. The CDR3 covers 18 residues. The CDR3 sequence is CASRRGEGASKDNSPLHF. As DNA, the CDR3 is TGTGCCAGCAGGAGGGGGGAGGGGGCATCGAAGGATAATTCACCCCTCCACTTT.

This chain connects TRBV12-3 or TRBV12-4 to TRBJ2-7; 7 bases fit TRBD1. This CDR3 has 15 amino acids. The trim removed 3 bases at V and 4 bases at J, leaving 9 bases unmatched. The chain's CDR3 is CASSFPETGTYEQYF. The CDR3 DNA reads as TGTGCCAGCAGTTTTCCGGAGACAGGGACGTACGAGCAGTACTTC.

This clonotype was detected a few times. The chain is built from TRBV5-1 and TRBJ2-5, with 10 bases aligning to TRBD1. V lost 4 bases, J lost 4 bases, and 10 bases stayed unmatched. This CDR3 comprises 16 residues. Germline loops: CDR1 SGHRS, CDR2 YFSETQ. The DNA of the CDR3 is TGCGCCAGCAGCCCTCCGGGACAGGGGTCGGGAGAGACCCAGTACTTC. Protein: CASSPPGQGSGETQYF.

The rearrangement uses TRBV25-1 and TRBJ1-1; D is undetermined. Germline assignment: CDR1 MGHDK and CDR2 SYGVNS. The length of the CDR3 is 13 residues. Trimming pared 4 bases from V and 4 bases from J, leaving 10 bases between. CDR3 coding DNA: TGTGCCAGCAGTGTAATTGGTTCCACTGAAGCTTTCTTT. Amino acids: CASSVIGSTEAFF.

This sequence joins TRBV7-8 and TRBJ2-5, with D possibly called TRBD1 or TRBD2 (5 bases each). This CDR3 has 18 residues. Trimming removed 1 base at V and 5 bases at J, with 23 bases between. The germline V gene encodes CDR1 SGHVS and CDR2 FQNEAQ. CDR3 sequence reads: CASSLGPSGPGNRETQYF. The CDR3, as DNA: TGTGCCAGCAGCTTAGGACCATCGGGACCCGGGAACCGGGAGACCCAGTACTTC.

This chain uses TRBV3-1 with TRBJ2-5; D may be TRBD1 or TRBD2 (5 bases each). This CDR3 region has 14 residues. V dropped 2 bases and J dropped 4 bases, with 11 bases sitting between them. From germline, CDR1 is LGHDT and CDR2 YNNKEL (reference sequence). For the CDR3, the DNA is TGTGCCAGCAGCCAACACCGGGACGTAGAGACCCAGTACTTC. Translating it yields CASSQHRDVETQYF.

In nucleotides, the CDR3 is TGTGCCAGCAGTTATATCATTAGTATCGGTCAAGAGACCCAGTACTTC. Its protein is CASSYIISIGQETQYF. The gene calls are TRBV6-2 or TRBV6-3 and TRBJ2-5; D not resolved. V was shortened by 3 bases and J by 2 bases, with 16 bases between the two germline ends. The germline V gene encodes CDR1 MNHEY and CDR2 SVGEGT. This CDR3 has 16 amino acids.

J is TRBJ2-1 and V is TRBV3-1; D perhaps matches TRBD1 (5 bases). Between the trimmed V and J ends, which lost 0 bases and 0 bases, there was a span of 27 bases. The CDR3 totals 22 residues. Germline V gene data show CDR1 as LGHDT and CDR2 as YNNKEL (reference sequence). CDR3 coding DNA: TGTGCCAGCAGCCAAGAAGATATAGGGGTCTTAGAGGCGTCCCCCTCCTACAATGAGCAGTTCTTC. Translation: CASSQEDIGVLEASPSYNEQFF.

This chain joins TRBV4-3 and TRBJ1-4; D gene uncertain. The CDR3 is 17 residues long. The germline V gene has CDR1 LGHNA and CDR2 YSLEER. V shed 0 bases and J shed 0 bases, with 11 bases lying between them. The CDR3 DNA sequence: TGCGCCAGCAGCCAAGATCGAAGCGCTACAACTAATGAAAAACTGTTTTTT. This translates into CASSQDRSATTNEKLFF.